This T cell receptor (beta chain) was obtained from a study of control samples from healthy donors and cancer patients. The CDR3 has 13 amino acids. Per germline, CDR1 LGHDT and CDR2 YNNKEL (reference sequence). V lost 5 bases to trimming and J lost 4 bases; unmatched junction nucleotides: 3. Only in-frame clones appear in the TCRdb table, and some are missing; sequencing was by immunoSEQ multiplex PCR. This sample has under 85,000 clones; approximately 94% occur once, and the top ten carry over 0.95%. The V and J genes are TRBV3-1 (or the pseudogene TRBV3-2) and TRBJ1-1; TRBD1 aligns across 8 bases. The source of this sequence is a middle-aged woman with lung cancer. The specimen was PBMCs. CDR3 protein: CASSLQGVTEAFF. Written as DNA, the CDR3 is TGTGCCAGCAGCTTACAGGGGGTCACTGAAGCTTTCTTT.